This TCR beta chain was sequenced for a study of blood T cell repertoires in COVID-19 (TCRdb year 2020). In terms of the full investigation: Samples from collaborators originated in the United States, Italy and Spain and spanned both the acute and convalescent phases of COVID-19. The material from the prospective study consisted of cDNA or gDNA derived from T cells, B-cell-depleted T cells, or PBMCs. Deeply sampled blood TCRbeta repertoires from subjects exposed to, actively infected with, or recovered from COVID-19 were included in the dataset. A freely available public database, intended as a resource for researchers studying the immune response to SARS-CoV-2, is where the repertoires were released. The samples were drawn from two sources: the first 160 participants of the ongoing ImmuneRACE study, and fewer than 1,500 subjects contributed by 6 global collaborators. Sample metadata almost always included a de-identified subject ID, COVID-19 status, age in years and sex. Where available, HLA class I and class II types were taken from metadata supplied by the sample provider and were not determined by assay-based typing.

Study-wide findings and limitations: The quantity of clinical and demographic metadata differed by source and by participant and was supplied without curation.

Collaborating institutions collected whole blood in K2EDTA tubes following their own protocols. For TCRbeta analysis, collaborator samples were shipped as frozen whole blood, as isolated PBMCs, or as DNA extracted from either sample type. TCRbeta CDR3 regions were amplified from genomic DNA using the immunoSEQ Assay, a bias-controlled multiplex PCR. Regarding the original processing steps: The number of nucleated cells in each sample was estimated from the amplification of reference gene primers within the assay. To quantify the absolute abundance of each unique TCRbeta CDR3 rearrangement, sequence reads were collapsed and filtered. Productive Simpson clonality was computed per sample as the square root of Simpson's diversity index over productive rearrangements. TCRdb stores this immuneACCESS table with in-frame sequences only. Part of the clones is absent; in the studies checked, under half of the shortfall reflects unresolved V genes, and no reason is known for the rest. D and trimming were read from the DNA, whereas the V and J calls and clone size are those reported in that table. In all, the sample holds around 13,000 clones, and 75% to 90% of those were seen once. Jointly, the top ten make up about 15% of the sample.

The cysteine opens and the phenylalanine closes a CDR3 of 13 amino acids. Of the read, only the CDR3 DNA is kept; its 39 bases are in frame from base 1. Trimming accounts for 5 bases at V and 6 bases at J, while the number of junction bases matched to no gene is 7. For CDR1 and CDR2, the germline V gene lists SGHTA and FQGNSA. A word on this clone: Which antigen it targets is not known. The input lacks base qualities; no much larger clone sits a single base away.

The receptor's source is a middle-aged man with active COVID-19. The chain joins TRBV7-2 to TRBJ2-7; 7 middle bases align to TRBD2. The sample was peripheral blood. CDR3 protein: CASSGGVAREQYF. The nucleotides read TGTGCCAGCAGCGGGGGGGTAGCTCGCGAGCAGTACTTC.